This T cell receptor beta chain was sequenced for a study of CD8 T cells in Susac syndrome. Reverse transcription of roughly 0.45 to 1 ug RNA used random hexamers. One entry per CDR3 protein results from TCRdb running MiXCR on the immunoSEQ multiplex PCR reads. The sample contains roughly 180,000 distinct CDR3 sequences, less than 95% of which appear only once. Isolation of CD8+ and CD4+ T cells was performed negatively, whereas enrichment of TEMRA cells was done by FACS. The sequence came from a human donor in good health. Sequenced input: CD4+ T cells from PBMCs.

The CDR3 sequence: CASSLQGVLNEKLFF. The DNA for the CDR3 is TGTGCCAGCAGCCTACAGGGGGTGCTTAATGAAAAACTGTTTTTT. The rearrangement joins TRBV3-1 to TRBJ1-4; 8 bases align to TRBD1. Germline CDR1 LGHDT, CDR2 YNNKEL (reference sequence). Trimming cost V 4 bases and J 4 bases; bases outside gene matches: 5. This CDR3 contains 15 residues.